This TCR beta chain was captured in a study of T cell repertoires in cytomegalovirus infection. Study-wide context: Newly reported HLA-C-restricted and thoroughly characterized HLA-B-restricted CMV epitopes were employed. CMV infection plus the matching HLA type was flagged by public TCR beta signatures.

Broader study findings: Clonotype analysis showed dominance of the ex vivo response by HLA-C-restricted CMV-specific TCR beta clonotypes. Public TCR beta family frequency separated CMV-and-HLA carriers, including in an independent cohort.

There are a few counts of this clonotype. Its antigen remains unknown. TCRdb re-analysed the reads in MiXCR, keeping a single row per CDR3 protein. The sample shows almost 90,000 distinct CDR3 sequences, approximately 32% of them seen only once. The CDR3 is 13 amino acids. Germline CDR1 reads LNHDA; CDR2 reads SQIVND (reference sequence). Trimming stripped 1 base from V and 7 bases from J, with 7 bases between. The genes are TRBV19 and TRBJ2-2; D gene uncertain. The specimen was CD8+ T cells from cultured PBMCs, collected from culture after CMV antigen stimulation. The source of this sequence is a human donor in good health (CMV status not recorded). Some clones in this sample may be carry-over from other donors' samples. Here the CDR3 DNA reads TGTGCCAGTAGTATAGGGAGCAGCGGGGAGCTGTTTTTT. This codes for CASSIGSSGELFF.